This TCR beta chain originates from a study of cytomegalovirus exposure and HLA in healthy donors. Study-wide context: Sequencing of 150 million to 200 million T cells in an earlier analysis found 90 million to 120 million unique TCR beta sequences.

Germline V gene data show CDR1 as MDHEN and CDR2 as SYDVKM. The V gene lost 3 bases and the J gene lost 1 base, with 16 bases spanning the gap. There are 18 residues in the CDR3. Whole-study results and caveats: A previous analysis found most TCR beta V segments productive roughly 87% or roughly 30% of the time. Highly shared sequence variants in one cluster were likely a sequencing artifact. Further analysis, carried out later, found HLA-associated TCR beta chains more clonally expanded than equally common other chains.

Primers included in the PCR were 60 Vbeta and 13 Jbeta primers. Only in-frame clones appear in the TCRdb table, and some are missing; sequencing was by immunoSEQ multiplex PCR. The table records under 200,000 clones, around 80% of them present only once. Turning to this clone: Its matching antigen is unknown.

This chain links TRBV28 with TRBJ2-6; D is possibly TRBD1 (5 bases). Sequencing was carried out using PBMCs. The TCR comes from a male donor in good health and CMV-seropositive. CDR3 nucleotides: TGTGCCAGCAGTTTTTTATCCCAGGGAAGGTCTGGGGCCAACGTCCTGACTTTC. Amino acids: CASSFLSQGRSGANVLTF.